The 15 T cell receptor beta chains given below trace back to one sample, sequenced in a study of cytomegalovirus exposure and HLA in healthy donors. PCR used 60 Vbeta primers and 13 Jbeta primers. Clones were sequenced by immunoSEQ multiplex PCR, and TCRdb holds only the in-frame ones, with some missing. The sample contains 150,000 to 200,000 clones, roughly 79% of which appear only once. Sequenced sample: PBMCs. All receptors come from a woman aged 45-59 years in good health and CMV-seronegative.

This chain links TRBV18 with TRBJ2-2; TRBD1 agrees at 10 bases. The CDR3 loop spans 16 amino acids. Germline CDR1 KGHSH, CDR2 LQKENI. J gave up 4 bases and V 3 bases, and 5 bases lay outside the gene matches. The CDR3 sequence: CASSPPGQGPTGELFF. Here the CDR3 DNA reads TGTGCCAGCTCACCTCCGGGACAGGGGCCCACCGGGGAGCTGTTTTTT.

The chain couples TRBV7-7 to TRBJ1-3; 7 nucleotides align to TRBD1. This CDR3 is 15 amino acids long. After removal of 5 bases from V and 0 bases from J, the junction contained 4 bases not matched to a gene. Germline-derived CDR1 and CDR2 are SSHAT and FNYEAQ (reference sequence). The CDR3 reads CASSPDRASGNTIYF. The CDR3 DNA reads as TGTGCCAGCAGCCCAGACAGGGCCTCTGGAAACACCATATATTTT.

The chain joins TRBV7-9 to TRBJ1-2, with TRBD1 matching 9 bases. Germline V CDR1 and CDR2: SEHNR, FQNEAQ (reference sequence). This CDR3 is 15 amino acids long. Trimming cost V 5 bases and J 8 bases; bases outside gene matches: 12. The DNA for the CDR3 is TGTGCCAGCAGCGCCGGCGACAGGGGGGATTACGGCTACACCTTC. As protein: CASSAGDRGDYGYTF.

The chain joins TRBV11-1 to TRBJ1-1; TRBD1 matches at 8 bases. Germline V gene data show CDR1 as SGHAT and CDR2 as FQDESV (reference sequence). The CDR3 is 14 amino acids. Trimming at V came to 6 bases and at J to 5 bases, leaving 8 bases not matched to a gene. The CDR3 DNA is TGTGCCAGCAGGCGACAGGGGAGGGAAACTGAAGCTTTCTTT. This codes for CASRRQGRETEAFF.

This rearrangement joins TRBV7-9 to TRBJ2-5, with no clear D. From germline, CDR1 is SEHNR and CDR2 FQNEAQ (reference sequence). The CDR3 runs 14 residues. Trimming pared 1 base from V and 4 bases from J, leaving 10 bases between. CDR3 DNA sequence: TGTGCCAGCAGCTTAGATTGGCGCGGAGAGACCCAGTACTTC. It codes for CASSLDWRGETQYF.

This chain joins TRBV7-2 and TRBJ2-7, with D unclear. From germline, CDR1 is SGHTA and CDR2 FQGNSA. The CDR3 loop spans 14 amino acids. V shed 5 bases and J shed 1 base, with 12 bases lying between them. CDR3 nucleotides: TGTGCCAGCAGCCCTTTCCGGTTATCCTACGAGCAGTACTTC. Protein product: CASSPFRLSYEQYF.

The chain uses TRBV6-6 and TRBJ1-2; D might be TRBD1 (5 bases). The V gene's germline CDR1 is MNHNY and CDR2 SVGAGI (reference sequence). The CDR3 is 14 residues long. Deletions cut 0 bases from V and 6 bases from J, with 11 bases between. CDR3 coding DNA: TGTGCCAGCAGTTACTCGGGGGGTGGGGATGGCTACACCTTC. Translated: CASSYSGGGDGYTF.

Only a few counts were recorded for this clone. The chain employs TRBV10-2 and TRBJ2-7, with D uncertain. Germline V gene sequence: CDR1 WSHSY, CDR2 SAAADI. This CDR3 region has 13 residues. Trimming removed 6 bases from V and 6 bases from J, with 15 bases in between. In DNA form, the CDR3 reads TGCGCCAGCAGCGCTCAGGTAGAAGCCGAGCAGTACTTC. Translated, it gives CASSAQVEAEQYF.

This clone occurred a few times. V and J are TRBV29-1 and TRBJ1-1; possible D gene TRBD1, 5 bases. This CDR3 is built from 13 residues. Trimming took off 1 base at V and 5 bases at J, with 11 bases between the two ends. Looked up from germline, CDR1 is SQVTM and CDR2 is ANQGSEA. The CDR3 bases are TGCAGCGTTGAAGTGGGGCTTCGGACTGAAGCTTTCTTT. Encoded protein: CSVEVGLRTEAFF.

V and J are TRBV5-4 and TRBJ2-7, with D perhaps matching TRBD2 (6 bases). The CDR3 is made up of 15 amino acids. CDR1 SGHNT and CDR2 YYREEE come from the germline V gene (reference sequence). V was clipped by 0 bases and J by 0 bases, with 10 bases between them. The CDR3 coding sequence is TGTGCCAGCAGCTTGGACGGGGGAGGCTCCTACGAGCAGTACTTC. Amino acids: CASSLDGGGSYEQYF.

V gene TRBV7-2 combines with J gene TRBJ2-2, with D tentatively TRBD2 (6 bases). There are 14 residues in the CDR3. Deletions cut 3 bases from V and 3 bases from J, with 8 bases between. Germline V CDR1 and CDR2: SGHTA, FQGNSA. The CDR3 loop is CASSLAGHTGELFF. The CDR3 DNA follows: TGTGCCAGCAGCTTGGCGGGACACACCGGGGAGCTGTTTTTT.

The V gene is TRBV7-9, the J gene TRBJ2-7, with 7 bases that match TRBD2. J lost 5 bases, V lost 5 bases, and 0 bases had no gene match. The CDR3 extends over 11 amino acids. Germline V gene sequence: CDR1 SEHNR, CDR2 FQNEAQ (reference sequence). In DNA, the CDR3 is TGTGCCAGCAGCCGGGGGGACGAGCAGTACTTC. Amino acid sequence: CASSRGDEQYF.

In nucleotides, the CDR3 is TGTGCCAGCAGCTGGGGGGTATCAACCAACACCGGGGAGCTGTTTTTT. Encoded protein: CASSWGVSTNTGELFF. V is TRBV5-5 and J is TRBJ2-2; D may be TRBD2 (6 bases). Germline-derived CDR1 and CDR2 are SGHKS and YYEKEE (reference sequence). CDR3 length equals 16 residues. Trimming took off 3 bases at V and 2 bases at J, with 14 bases between the two ends.

In DNA form, the CDR3 reads TGTGCCAGCAGCTTCCAGCGGGGGGGCTCCTACGAGCAGTACTTC. It is translated as CASSFQRGGSYEQYF. The rearrangement joins TRBV7-2 to TRBJ2-7, with 10 bases fitting TRBD2. The CDR3 spans 15 residues. Trimming cost V 3 bases and J 0 bases; bases outside gene matches: 2. Per germline, CDR1 SGHTA and CDR2 FQGNSA.

The chain joins TRBV7-2 to TRBJ2-5; possible D gene TRBD1, 5 bases. The V end was cut by 1 base, the J end by 3 bases, with 9 bases between. This CDR3 region has 14 residues. The germline gives CDR1 SGHTA, CDR2 FQGNSA. In DNA form, the CDR3 reads TGTGCCAGCAGCTTAGTAGGGGCGGAAGAGACCCAGTACTTC. It translates to CASSLVGAEETQYF.